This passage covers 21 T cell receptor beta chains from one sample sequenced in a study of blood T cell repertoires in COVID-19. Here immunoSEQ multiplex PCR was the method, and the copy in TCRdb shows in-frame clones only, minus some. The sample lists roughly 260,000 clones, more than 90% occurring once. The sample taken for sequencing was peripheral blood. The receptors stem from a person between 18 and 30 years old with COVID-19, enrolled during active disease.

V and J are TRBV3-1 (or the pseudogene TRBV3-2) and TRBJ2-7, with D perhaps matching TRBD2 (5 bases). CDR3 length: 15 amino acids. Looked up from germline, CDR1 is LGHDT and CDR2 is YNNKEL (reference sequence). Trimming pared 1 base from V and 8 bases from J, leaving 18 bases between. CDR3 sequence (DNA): TGTGCCAGCAGCCAAGGGCCACTAGTGTCCTCGCAGCAGTACTTC. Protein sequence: CASSQGPLVSSQQYF.

The CDR3 sequence is CASSLGVAFF. The CDR3 nucleotides are TGTGCCAGCAGCTTAGGAGTAGCTTTCTTT. The chain combines TRBV7-2 with TRBJ1-1, with D uncertain. This CDR3 is 10 amino acids long. Germline CDR1 SGHTA, CDR2 FQGNSA. Trimming took 1 base from V and 10 from J, leaving 4 bases between them.

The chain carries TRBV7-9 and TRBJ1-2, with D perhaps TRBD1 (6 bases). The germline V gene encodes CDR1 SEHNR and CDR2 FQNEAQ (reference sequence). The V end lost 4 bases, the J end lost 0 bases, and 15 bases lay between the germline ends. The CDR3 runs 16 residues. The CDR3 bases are TGTGCCAGCAGCTCGATACACAGGGCATCTAACTATGGCTACACCTTC. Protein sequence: CASSSIHRASNYGYTF.

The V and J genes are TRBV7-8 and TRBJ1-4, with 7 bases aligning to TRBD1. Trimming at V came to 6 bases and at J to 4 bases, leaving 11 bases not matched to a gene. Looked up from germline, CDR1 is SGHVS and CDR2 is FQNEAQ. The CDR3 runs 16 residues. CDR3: CASSFIRDRVNEKLFF. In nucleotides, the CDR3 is TGTGCCAGCAGTTTTATCCGGGACAGAGTTAATGAAAAACTGTTTTTT.

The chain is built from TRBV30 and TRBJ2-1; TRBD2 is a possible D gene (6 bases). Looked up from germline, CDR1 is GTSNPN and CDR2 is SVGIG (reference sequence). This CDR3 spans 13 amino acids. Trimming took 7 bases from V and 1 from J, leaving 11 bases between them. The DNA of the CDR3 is TGTGCCTTAAAGCGGGCGTCCTACAATGAGCAGTTCTTC. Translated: CALKRASYNEQFF.

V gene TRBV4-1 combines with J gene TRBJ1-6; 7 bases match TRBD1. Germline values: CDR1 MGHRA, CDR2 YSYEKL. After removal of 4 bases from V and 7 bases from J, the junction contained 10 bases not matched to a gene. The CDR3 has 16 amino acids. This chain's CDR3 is CASSLQGSGTNSPLHF. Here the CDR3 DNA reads TGCGCCAGCAGCCTACAGGGGTCCGGTACCAATTCACCCCTCCACTTT.

The DNA for the CDR3 is TGTGCCACCAGCGGGGGACAGGGCCCCTATGGCTACACCTTC. This translates into CATSGGQGPYGYTF. The rearrangement links TRBV15 to TRBJ1-2; TRBD1 agrees at 9 bases. The CDR3 is 14 residues long. Germline values: CDR1 LNHNV, CDR2 YYDKDF (reference sequence). With 5 bases clipped from V and 4 bases from J, the junction kept 5 bases outside the gene matches.

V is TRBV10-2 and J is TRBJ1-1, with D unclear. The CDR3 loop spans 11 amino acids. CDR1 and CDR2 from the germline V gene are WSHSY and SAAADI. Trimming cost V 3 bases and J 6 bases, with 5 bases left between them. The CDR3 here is CASSDSAEAFF. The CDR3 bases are TGCGCCAGCAGTGATAGTGCTGAAGCTTTCTTT.

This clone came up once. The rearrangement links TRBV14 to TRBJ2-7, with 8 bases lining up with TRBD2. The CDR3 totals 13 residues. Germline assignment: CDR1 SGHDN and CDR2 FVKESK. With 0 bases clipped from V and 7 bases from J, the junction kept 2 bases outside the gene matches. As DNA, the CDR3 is TGTGCCAGCAGCCAAGACCCGGGGGGGGAGCAGTACTTC. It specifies CASSQDPGGEQYF. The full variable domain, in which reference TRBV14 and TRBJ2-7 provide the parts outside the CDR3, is EAGVTQFPSHSVIEKGQTVTLRCDPISGHDNLYWYRRVMGKEIKFLLHFVKESKQDESGMPNNRFLAERTGGTYSTLKVQPAELEDSGVYFCASSQDPGGEQYFGPGTRLTVT.

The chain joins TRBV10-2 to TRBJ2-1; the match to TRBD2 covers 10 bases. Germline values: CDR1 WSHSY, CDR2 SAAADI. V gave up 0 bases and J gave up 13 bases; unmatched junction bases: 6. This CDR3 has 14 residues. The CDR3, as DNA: TGCGCCAGCAGTGAGTCGACGACTAGCGGGCACCAGTTCTTC. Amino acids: CASSESTTSGHQFF.

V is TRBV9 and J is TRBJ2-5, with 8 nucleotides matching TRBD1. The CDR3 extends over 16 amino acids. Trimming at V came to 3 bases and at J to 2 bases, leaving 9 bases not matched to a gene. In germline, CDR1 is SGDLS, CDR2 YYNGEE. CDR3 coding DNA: TGTGCCAGCAGCGCGCAGATGACAGGGGTACAAGAGACCCAGTACTTC. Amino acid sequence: CASSAQMTGVQETQYF.

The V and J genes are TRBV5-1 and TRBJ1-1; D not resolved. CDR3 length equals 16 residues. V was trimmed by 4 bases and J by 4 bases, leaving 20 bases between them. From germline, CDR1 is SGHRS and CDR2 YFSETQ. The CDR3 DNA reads TGCGCCAGCAGCAAGGACTACTCCACGGATAGCACTGAAGCTTTCTTT. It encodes CASSKDYSTDSTEAFF. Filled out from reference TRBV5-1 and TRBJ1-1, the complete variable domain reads KAGVTQTPRYLIKTRGQQVTLSCSPISGHRSVSWYQQTPGQGLQFLFEYFSETQRNKGNFPGRFSGRQFSNSRSEMNVSTLELGDSALYLCASSKDYSTDSTEAFFGQGTRLTVV.

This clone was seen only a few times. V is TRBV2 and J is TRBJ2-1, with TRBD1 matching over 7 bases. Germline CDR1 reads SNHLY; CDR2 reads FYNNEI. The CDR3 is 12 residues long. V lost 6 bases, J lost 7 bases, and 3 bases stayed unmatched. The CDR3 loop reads CASRRQGNEQFF. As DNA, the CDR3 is TGTGCCAGCAGAAGACAGGGAAATGAGCAGTTCTTC.

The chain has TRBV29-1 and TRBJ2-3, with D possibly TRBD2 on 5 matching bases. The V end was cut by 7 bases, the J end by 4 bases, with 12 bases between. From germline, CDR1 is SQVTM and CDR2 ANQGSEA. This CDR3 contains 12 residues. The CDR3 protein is CSATDYSDTQYF. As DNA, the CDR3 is TGCAGCGCTACCGACTACTCAGATACGCAGTATTTT.

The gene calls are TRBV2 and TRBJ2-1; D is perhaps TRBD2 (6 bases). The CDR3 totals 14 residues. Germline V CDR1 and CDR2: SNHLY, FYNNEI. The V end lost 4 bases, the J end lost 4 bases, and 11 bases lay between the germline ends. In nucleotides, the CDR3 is TGTGCCAGCAGTGGGTCTAGCGAGTACAATGAGCAGTTCTTC. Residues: CASSGSSEYNEQFF.

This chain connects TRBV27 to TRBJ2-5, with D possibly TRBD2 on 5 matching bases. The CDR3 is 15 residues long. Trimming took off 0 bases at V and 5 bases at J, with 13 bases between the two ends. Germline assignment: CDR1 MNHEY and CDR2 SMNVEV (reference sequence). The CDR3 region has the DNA TGTGCCAGCAGTTTATCGCTGGTGCGCGGGGAGACCCAGTACTTC. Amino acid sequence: CASSLSLVRGETQYF.

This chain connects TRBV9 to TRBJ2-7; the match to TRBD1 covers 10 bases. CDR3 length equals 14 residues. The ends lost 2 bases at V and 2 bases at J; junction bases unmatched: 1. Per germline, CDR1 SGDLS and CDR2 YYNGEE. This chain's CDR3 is CASSVGQGTYEQYF. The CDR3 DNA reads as TGTGCCAGCAGCGTGGGACAGGGGACCTACGAGCAGTACTTC.

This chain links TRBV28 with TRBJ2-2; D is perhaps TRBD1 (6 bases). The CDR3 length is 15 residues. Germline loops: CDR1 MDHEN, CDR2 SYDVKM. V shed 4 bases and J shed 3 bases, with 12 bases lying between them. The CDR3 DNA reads TGTGCCAGCAGTTCTATTGGACAGTACACCGGGGAGCTGTTTTTT. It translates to CASSSIGQYTGELFF.

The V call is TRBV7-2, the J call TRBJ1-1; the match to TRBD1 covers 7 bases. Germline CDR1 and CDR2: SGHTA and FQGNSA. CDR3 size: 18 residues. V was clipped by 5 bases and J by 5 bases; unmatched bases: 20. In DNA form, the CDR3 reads TGTGCCAGCAGCACCAGAGGGGGCTGGAAACGGACGGGGACTGAAGCTTTCTTT. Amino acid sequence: CASSTRGGWKRTGTEAFF.

The CDR3 coding sequence is TGTGCCAGCAATATCGACAGGGAAGTGGGCTACACCTTC. Amino acid sequence: CASNIDREVGYTF. The chain joins TRBV2 to TRBJ1-2, with 7 bases fitting TRBD1. The V gene's germline CDR1 is SNHLY and CDR2 FYNNEI. CDR3 length equals 13 residues. V gave up 7 bases and J gave up 8 bases; unmatched junction bases: 10.

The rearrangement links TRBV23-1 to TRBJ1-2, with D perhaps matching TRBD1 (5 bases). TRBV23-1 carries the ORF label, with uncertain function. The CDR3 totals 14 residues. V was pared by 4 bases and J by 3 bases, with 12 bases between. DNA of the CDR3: TGCGCCAGCAGTCTACGACAGACGTACTATGGCTACACCTTC. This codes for CASSLRQTYYGYTF.